This TCR beta chain emerged from a study of cytomegalovirus exposure and HLA in healthy donors. General study results and limits: Most TCRs appeared rarely, but some public TCRs recurred in many donors. CMV serostatus was the only immune exposure information that was available.

CDR3 length: 18 residues. Germline CDR1 reads SQVTM; CDR2 reads ANQGSEA. Trimming cost V 5 bases and J 9 bases, with 32 bases left between them. About this clone: The antigen remains undetermined.

Whereas donors were nominally healthy upon sampling, unrecorded immune exposures were probable. With 60 Vbeta and 13 Jbeta primers, the PCR was carried out. Using immunoSEQ multiplex PCR, the repertoire was profiled, and TCRdb retains in-frame clones only, with some absent. The table includes around 150,000 clones, 60% to 75% detected once. Specimen: PBMCs. This chain links TRBV29-1 with TRBJ2-4; possible D gene TRBD2, 5 bases. This TCR was sampled from a woman aged 45 to 65 in good health and CMV-seropositive. The CDR3 DNA follows: TGCAGCGTTCTTACCGCAGACGTTTGGGCCCCGGACGGGGTCATTCAGTACTTC. This translates into CSVLTADVWAPDGVIQYF.